Included here is one TCR beta chain sequence, with context. Its antigen remains unidentified. The CDR3 runs 14 residues. V lost 7 bases to trimming and J lost 3 bases, with 16 bases between them. Germline-derived CDR1 and CDR2 are SNHLY and FYNNEI. The data are from a study of CD8 T cells in ankylosing spondylitis. Broader study findings: Significant enrichment of disease-linked clones was reported in matched ankylosing spondylitis synovial fluid. Disease-linked clones, CD8+, were relatively rare in peripheral blood. Several highly homologous variants formed a TCR beta motif that appeared characteristic of ankylosing spondylitis blood.

TCRdb re-derived calls from the 5' RACE reads in MiXCR, one entry per CDR3 protein. In the table there are about 460,000 distinct CDR3 sequences, roughly 5% of which are singletons. This chain links TRBV2 with TRBJ2-7; D might be TRBD2 (5 bases). Source material: blood, either unsorted or a sorted T cell fraction (not recorded which). The sequence was obtained from a male donor with ankylosing spondylitis. The CDR3 nucleotides read TGTGCCAGCACCCCTGGGAGAGGGTACTACGAGCAGTACTTC. Its translation is CASTPGRGYYEQYF.